This paragraph covers one T cell receptor beta chain sequence. The data originate from a study of T cell responses to AZD1222 COVID-19 vaccine. The protocol was immunoSEQ multiplex PCR, while the TCRdb copy is restricted to in-frame clones and leaves out a portion. The repertoire holds 200,000 or so clones, with roughly 93% as singletons. The V and J ends lost 3 bases and 6 bases, in that order; junction bases with no gene match: 4. The length of the CDR3 is 13 residues. Germline assignment: CDR1 MGHRA and CDR2 YSYEKL. The receptor was derived from an adult in good health. This chain uses TRBV4-1 with TRBJ1-2, with TRBD1 identical over 7 bases. The sequencing here drew on peripheral blood, taken on day 0 of AZD1222 vaccination. The chain's CDR3 is CASSHGTEDGYTF. CDR3 sequence (DNA): TGCGCCAGCAGCCACGGGACAGAAGATGGCTACACCTTC.